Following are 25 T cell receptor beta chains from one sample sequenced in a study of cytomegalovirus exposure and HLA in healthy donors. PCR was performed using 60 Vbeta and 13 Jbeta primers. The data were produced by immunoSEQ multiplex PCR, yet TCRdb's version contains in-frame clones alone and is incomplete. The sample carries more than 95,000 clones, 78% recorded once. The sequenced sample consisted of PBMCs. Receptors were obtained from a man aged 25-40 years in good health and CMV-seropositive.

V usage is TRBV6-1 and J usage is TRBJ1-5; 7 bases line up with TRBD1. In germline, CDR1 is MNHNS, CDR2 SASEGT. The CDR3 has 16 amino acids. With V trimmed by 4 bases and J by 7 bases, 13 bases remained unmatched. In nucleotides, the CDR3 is TGTGCCAGCAGTGGCACGCCGACGGGACAGTGGCAGCCCCAGCATTTT. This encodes CASSGTPTGQWQPQHF.

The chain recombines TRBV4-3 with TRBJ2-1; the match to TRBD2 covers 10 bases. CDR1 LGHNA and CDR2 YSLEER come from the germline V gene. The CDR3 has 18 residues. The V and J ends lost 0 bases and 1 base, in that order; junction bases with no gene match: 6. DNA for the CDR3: TGCGCCAGCAGCCAAGATCCCACTAGCGGGACGTCCTACAATGAGCAGTTCTTC. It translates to CASSQDPTSGTSYNEQFF.

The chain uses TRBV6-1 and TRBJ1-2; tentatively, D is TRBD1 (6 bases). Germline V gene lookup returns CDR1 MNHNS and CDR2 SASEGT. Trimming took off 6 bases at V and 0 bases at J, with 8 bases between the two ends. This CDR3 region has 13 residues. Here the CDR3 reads CASRKGANYGYTF. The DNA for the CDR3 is TGTGCCAGCAGGAAGGGGGCTAACTATGGCTACACCTTC.

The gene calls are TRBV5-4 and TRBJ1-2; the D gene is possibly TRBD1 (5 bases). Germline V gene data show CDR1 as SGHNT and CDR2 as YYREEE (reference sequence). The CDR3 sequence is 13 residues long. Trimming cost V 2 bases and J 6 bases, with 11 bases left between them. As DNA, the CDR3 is TGTGCCAGCAGCTTCCCAGGGAATCATGGCTACACCTTC. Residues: CASSFPGNHGYTF.

CDR3 DNA: TGTGCCAGCAGTCAAGCGGCTAGCGGGAGGATGTACAATGAGCAGTTCTTC. This encodes CASSQAASGRMYNEQFF. The genes are TRBV28 and TRBJ2-1; 11 nucleotides line up with TRBD2. This CDR3 has 17 residues. V lost 5 bases and J lost 4; bases outside the gene matches: 10. Per germline, CDR1 MDHEN and CDR2 SYDVKM.

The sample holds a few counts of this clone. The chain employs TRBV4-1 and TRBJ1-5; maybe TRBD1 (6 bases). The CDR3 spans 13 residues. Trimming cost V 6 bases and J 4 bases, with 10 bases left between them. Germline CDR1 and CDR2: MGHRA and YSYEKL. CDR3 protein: CASSEGVNQPQHF. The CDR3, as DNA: TGCGCCAGCAGTGAGGGGGTAAATCAGCCCCAGCATTTT.

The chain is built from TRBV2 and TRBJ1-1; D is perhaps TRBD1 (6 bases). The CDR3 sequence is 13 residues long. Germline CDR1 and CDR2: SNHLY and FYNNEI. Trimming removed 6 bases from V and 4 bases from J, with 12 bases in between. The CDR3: CASSDQGTTEAFF. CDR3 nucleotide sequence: TGTGCCAGCAGCGACCAGGGGACCACTGAAGCTTTCTTT.

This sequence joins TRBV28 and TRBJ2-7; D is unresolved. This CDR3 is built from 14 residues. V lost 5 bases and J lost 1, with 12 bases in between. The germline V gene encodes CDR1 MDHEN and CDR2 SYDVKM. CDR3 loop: CASSLPQFSYEQYF. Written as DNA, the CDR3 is TGTGCCAGCAGTCTCCCGCAGTTTTCCTACGAGCAGTACTTC.

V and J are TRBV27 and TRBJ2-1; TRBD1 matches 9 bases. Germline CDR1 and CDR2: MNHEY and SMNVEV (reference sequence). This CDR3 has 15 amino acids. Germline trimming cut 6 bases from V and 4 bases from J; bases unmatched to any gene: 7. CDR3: CASSLGQGFYNEQFF. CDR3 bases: TGTGCCAGCAGCTTAGGACAGGGGTTTTACAATGAGCAGTTCTTC.

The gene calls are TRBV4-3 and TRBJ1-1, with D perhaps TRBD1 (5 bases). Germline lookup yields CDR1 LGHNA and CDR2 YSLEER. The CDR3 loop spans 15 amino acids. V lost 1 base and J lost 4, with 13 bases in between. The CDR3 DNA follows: TGCGCCAGCAGCCAAGGAATGGCCAGGGCCACTGAAGCTTTCTTT. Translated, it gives CASSQGMARATEAFF.

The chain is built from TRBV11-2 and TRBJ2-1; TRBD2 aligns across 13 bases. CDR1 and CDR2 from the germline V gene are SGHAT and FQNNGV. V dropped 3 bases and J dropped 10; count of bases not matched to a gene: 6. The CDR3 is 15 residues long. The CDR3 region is CASSLTSGRSLEQFF. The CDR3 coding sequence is TGTGCCAGCAGCTTGACTAGCGGGAGGTCGTTGGAGCAGTTCTTC.

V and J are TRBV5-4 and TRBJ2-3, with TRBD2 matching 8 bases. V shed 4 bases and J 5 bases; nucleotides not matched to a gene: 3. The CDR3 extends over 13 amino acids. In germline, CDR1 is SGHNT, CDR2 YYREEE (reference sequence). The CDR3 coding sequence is TGTGCCAGCAGCGGCGGGGGGTTAGATACGCAGTATTTT. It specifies CASSGGGLDTQYF.

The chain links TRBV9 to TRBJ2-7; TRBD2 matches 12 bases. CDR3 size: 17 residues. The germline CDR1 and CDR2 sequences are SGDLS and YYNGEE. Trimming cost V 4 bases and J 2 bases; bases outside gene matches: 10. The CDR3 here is CASSLLPTSGSTYEQYF. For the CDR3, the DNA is TGTGCCAGCAGCCTACTACCGACTAGCGGGAGCACCTACGAGCAGTACTTC.

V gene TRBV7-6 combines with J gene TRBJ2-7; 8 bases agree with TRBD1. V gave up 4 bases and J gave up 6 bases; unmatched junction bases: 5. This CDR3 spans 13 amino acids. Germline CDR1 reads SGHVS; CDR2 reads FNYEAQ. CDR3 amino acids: CASSSDRVSEQYF. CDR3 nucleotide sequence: TGTGCCAGCAGCTCGGACAGGGTGAGCGAGCAGTACTTC.

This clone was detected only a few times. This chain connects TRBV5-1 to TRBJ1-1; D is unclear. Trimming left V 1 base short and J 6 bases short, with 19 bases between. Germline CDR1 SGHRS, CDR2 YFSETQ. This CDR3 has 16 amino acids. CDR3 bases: TGCGCCAGCAGCTTGAAGGTCTGGGGAGTCGAAGCTGAAGCTTTCTTT. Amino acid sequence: CASSLKVWGVEAEAFF.

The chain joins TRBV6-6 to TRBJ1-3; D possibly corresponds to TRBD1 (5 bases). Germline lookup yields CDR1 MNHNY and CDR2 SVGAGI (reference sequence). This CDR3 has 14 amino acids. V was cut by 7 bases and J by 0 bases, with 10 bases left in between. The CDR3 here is CASTDNISGNTIYF. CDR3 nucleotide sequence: TGTGCCAGCACGGACAACATCTCTGGAAACACCATATATTTT.

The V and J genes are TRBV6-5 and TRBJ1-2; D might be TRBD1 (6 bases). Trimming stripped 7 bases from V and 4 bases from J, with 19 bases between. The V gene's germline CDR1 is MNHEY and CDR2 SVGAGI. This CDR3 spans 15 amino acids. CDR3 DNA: TGTGCCAGCACCCAAATGGGGGGGCGCATCTATGGCTACACCTTC. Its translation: CASTQMGGRIYGYTF.

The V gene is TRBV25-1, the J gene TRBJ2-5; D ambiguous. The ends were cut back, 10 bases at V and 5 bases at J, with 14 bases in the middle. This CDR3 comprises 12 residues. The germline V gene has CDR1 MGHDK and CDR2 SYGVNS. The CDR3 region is CATYHDPETQYF. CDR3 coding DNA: TGTGCCACCTACCATGATCCGGAGACCCAGTACTTC.

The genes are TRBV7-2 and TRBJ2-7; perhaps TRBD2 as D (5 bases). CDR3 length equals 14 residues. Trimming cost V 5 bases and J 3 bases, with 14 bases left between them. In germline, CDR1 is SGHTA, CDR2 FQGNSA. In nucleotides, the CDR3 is TGTGCCAGCAGCCCTCGGGCTAGCTACTACGAGCAGTACTTC. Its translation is CASSPRASYYEQYF.

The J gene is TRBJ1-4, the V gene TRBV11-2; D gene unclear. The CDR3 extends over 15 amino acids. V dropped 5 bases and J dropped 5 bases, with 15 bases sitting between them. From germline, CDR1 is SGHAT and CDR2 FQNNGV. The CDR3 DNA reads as TGTGCCAGCAGCACGGACTGGGAGACCAATGAAAAACTGTTTTTT. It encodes CASSTDWETNEKLFF.

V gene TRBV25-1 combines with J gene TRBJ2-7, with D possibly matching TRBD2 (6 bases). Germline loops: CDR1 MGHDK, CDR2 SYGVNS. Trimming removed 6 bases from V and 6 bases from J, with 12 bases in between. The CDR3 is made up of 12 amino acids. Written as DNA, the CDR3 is TGTGCCAGCAGCGCCGGGGGATCCGAGCAGTACTTC. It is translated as CASSAGGSEQYF.

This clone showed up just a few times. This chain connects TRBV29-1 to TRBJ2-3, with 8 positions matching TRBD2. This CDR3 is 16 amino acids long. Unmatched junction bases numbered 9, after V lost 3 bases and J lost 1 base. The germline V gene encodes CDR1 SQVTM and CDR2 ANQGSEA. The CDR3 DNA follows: TGCAGCGTTGACAGCGGGAGTTATGATGGCACAGATACGCAGTATTTT. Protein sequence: CSVDSGSYDGTDTQYF.

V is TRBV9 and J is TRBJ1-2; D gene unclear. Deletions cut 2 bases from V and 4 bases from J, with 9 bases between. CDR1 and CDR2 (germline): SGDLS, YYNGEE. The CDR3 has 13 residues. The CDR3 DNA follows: TGTGCCAGCAGCGTCACAGAAAGCTATGGCTACACCTTC. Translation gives CASSVTESYGYTF.

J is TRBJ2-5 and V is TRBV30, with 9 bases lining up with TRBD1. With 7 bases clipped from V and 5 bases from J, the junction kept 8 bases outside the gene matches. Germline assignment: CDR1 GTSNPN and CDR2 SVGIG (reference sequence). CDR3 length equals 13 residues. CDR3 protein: CALSQGAGETQYF. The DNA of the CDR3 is TGTGCCTTGTCACAGGGGGCTGGGGAGACCCAGTACTTC.

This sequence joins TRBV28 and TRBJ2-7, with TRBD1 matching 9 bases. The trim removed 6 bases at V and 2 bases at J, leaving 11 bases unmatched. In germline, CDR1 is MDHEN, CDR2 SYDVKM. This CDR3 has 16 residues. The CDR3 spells CASRPPGTGRTYEQYF. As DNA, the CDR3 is TGTGCCAGCAGGCCACCCGGGACAGGGAGGACCTACGAGCAGTACTTC.